The rows below give T cell receptor beta chains drawn from one sample of a study of blood T cells in healthy people across ages. TCRdb recomputed calls from the 5' RACE reads with MiXCR, one row per CDR3 protein. The table has 750,000 or so distinct CDR3 sequences, around 25% seen once. Another study also made use of these data, one on T cells of mothers and their children.

The source material was blood. The receptors were sampled from a boy younger than 18 in good health. Both conserved end residues are part of each CDR3. Fields, in order: clone size, J gene, V gene, D gene, CDR3 protein, CDR3 DNA. The D gene is left open where the match is weak. Clone size appears in some rows only: once, few, many, or a class for an expanded clone.

>few|TRBJ2-1|TRBV28|.
CASSTHPTGAQFF
TGTGCCAGCAGTACACACCCGACAGGAGCCCAGTTCTTC
>.|TRBJ2-5|TRBV4-2|TRBD2
CASSQDRGLAGGLLTKETQYF
TGTGCCAGCAGCCAAGATCGTGGGCTAGCGGGGGGACTACTCACGAAAGAGACCCAGTACTTC
>few|TRBJ2-1|TRBV6-1|.
CASSESWEQFF
TGTGCCAGCAGTGAATCATGGGAGCAGTTCTTC
>.|TRBJ2-1|TRBV7-3|TRBD2
CASSQQREEQFF
TGTGCCAGCAGCCAACAGCGGGAGGAGCAGTTCTTC
>few|TRBJ2-7|TRBV6-2/TRBV6-3|.
CASHPLQGYYEQYF
TGTGCCTCACACCCGTTACAGGGATACTACGAGCAGTACTTC
>few|TRBJ2-5|TRBV28|TRBD1
CASSLGVSDRGQETQYF
TGTGCCAGCAGTCTAGGCGTATCGGACAGGGGACAAGAGACCCAGTACTTC
>few|TRBJ2-1|TRBV13|TRBD2
CASRIAGAVNEQFF
TGTGCCAGCAGAATAGCGGGGGCAGTCAATGAGCAGTTCTTC
>.|TRBJ1-2|TRBV29-1|TRBD1
CSVAGEIDREYGYTF
TGCAGCGTGGCCGGGGAAATTGACAGGGAGTATGGCTACACCTTC
>few|TRBJ2-5|TRBV12-5|.
CASGLDEGTQYF
TGTGCTAGTGGTTTGGACGAGGGGACCCAGTACTTC
>few|TRBJ2-7|TRBV29-1|.
CSVGALNSYEQYF
TGCAGCGTCGGGGCCCTGAACTCCTACGAGCAGTACTTC
>few|TRBJ2-3|TRBV2|.
CASGGPGSRTDTQYF
TGTGCCAGTGGGGGACCTGGTTCGAGGACAGATACGCAGTATTTT
>.|TRBJ2-4|TRBV7-2|TRBD2
CASSSRLAGIQYF
TGTGCCAGCAGCTCCAGACTAGCTGGCATTCAGTACTTC
>.|TRBJ2-5|TRBV7-3|.
CASSFFGGGGETQYF
TGTGCCAGCAGCTTCTTCGGCGGAGGCGGAGAGACCCAGTACTTC
>.|TRBJ1-1|TRBV7-2|.
CASSPARGTEAFF
TGTGCCAGCAGCCCCGCACGGGGAACTGAAGCTTTCTTT
>.|TRBJ2-5|TRBV7-9|TRBD2
CASSLVLVSGSIGQETQYF
TGTGCCAGCAGCTTAGTCTTAGTCAGCGGGAGCATTGGGCAAGAGACCCAGTACTTC
>.|TRBJ1-1|TRBV4-1|.
CASSQSWGTEAFF
TGCGCCAGCAGCCAAAGTTGGGGCACTGAAGCTTTCTTT
>.|TRBJ1-3|TRBV6-2/TRBV6-3|.
CASSGDWKYGNTIYF
TGTGCCAGCAGTGGGGACTGGAAATATGGAAACACCATATATTTT
>.|TRBJ2-1|TRBV6-2/TRBV6-3|.
CASSYSTQNPIDNEQFF
TGTGCCAGCAGTTACTCGACCCAAAACCCTATTGACAATGAGCAGTTCTTC
>.|TRBJ2-7|TRBV20-1|.
CSANPGWESYEQYF
TGCAGTGCTAATCCAGGGTGGGAATCCTACGAGCAGTACTTC
>.|TRBJ1-2|TRBV12-3/TRBV12-4|TRBD1
CASSLVDGQAGGYTF
TGTGCCAGCAGTTTAGTGGACGGACAGGCGGGTGGCTACACCTTC
>few|TRBJ1-5|TRBV20-1|.
CSARGLEAQHF
TGCAGTGCTAGGGGCCTAGAAGCTCAGCATTTT
>.|TRBJ2-7|TRBV10-3|TRBD1
CAISEIRDRGSYEQYF
TGTGCCATCAGTGAGATCCGGGACAGGGGGTCCTACGAGCAGTACTTC
>many|TRBJ2-7|TRBV7-2|.
CASSFNRASYEQYF
TGTGCCAGCAGCTTCAACAGAGCCTCTTACGAGCAGTACTTC
>.|TRBJ2-1|TRBV10-2|TRBD2
CASSVSSGLALDNEQFF
TGCGCCAGCAGTGTCTCCTCCGGACTAGCATTGGACAATGAGCAGTTCTTC
>few|TRBJ1-1|TRBV29-1|.
CSVEDNGGWAFF
TGCAGCGTTGAAGATAACGGGGGGTGGGCTTTCTTT
>.|TRBJ2-2|TRBV6-4|.
CASSDDTQNTGELFF
TGTGCCAGTAGTGACGACACGCAGAACACCGGGGAGCTGTTTTTT
>few|TRBJ1-4|TRBV4-1|.
CASSQGRATNEKLFF
TGTGCCAGCAGCCAAGGGCGCGCAACTAATGAAAAACTGTTTTTT
>.|TRBJ1-4|TRBV6-6|TRBD1
CASSYGTGLPKLFF
TGTGCCAGCAGTTATGGGACAGGGCTGCCCAAACTGTTTTTT
>.|TRBJ2-7|TRBV5-5|TRBD2
CASSLEPGTSASGEQYF
TGTGCCAGCAGCTTGGAACCTGGGACTAGCGCCTCAGGGGAGCAGTACTTC
>few|TRBJ1-2|TRBV2|.
CASDGFYGYTF
TGTGCCAGCGACGGTTTCTATGGCTACACCTTC
>.|TRBJ1-6|TRBV19|TRBD1
CASSRTGEWSYNSPLHF
TGTGCCAGTAGTCGGACAGGGGAATGGTCCTATAATTCACCCCTCCACTTT
>few|TRBJ2-1|TRBV7-3|TRBD2
CASSSRGLAGATSSYNEQFF
TGTGCCAGCAGCTCCAGGGGACTAGCGGGAGCTACCAGCTCCTACAATGAGCAGTTCTTC
>.|TRBJ2-5|TRBV6-2/TRBV6-3|.
CASSQIRTTSKETQYF
TGTGCCAGCAGTCAAATCCGCACGACTAGTAAAGAGACCCAGTACTTC
>.|TRBJ2-4|TRBV12-3/TRBV12-4|.
CASRLLAKNIQYF
TGTGCCAGCAGGTTACTAGCCAAAAACATTCAGTACTTC
>few|TRBJ2-5|TRBV10-2|TRBD1
CASRPSDRAVRATQYF
TGCGCCAGCAGACCATCCGACAGGGCGGTACGGGCGACCCAGTACTTC
>.|TRBJ2-1|TRBV7-8|.
CASSSDTNEQFF
TGTGCCAGCAGCTCCGACACCAATGAGCAGTTCTTC
>many|TRBJ2-5|TRBV5-1|.
CASSPGTRETQYF
TGTGCCAGCAGTCCAGGGACACGAGAGACCCAGTACTTC
>few|TRBJ2-1|TRBV6-4|TRBD2
CASSGTSGGANEQFF
TGTGCCAGCAGTGGGACTAGCGGGGGGGCCAATGAGCAGTTCTTC
>.|TRBJ1-2|TRBV4-3|.
CASSQEYGAGGYTF
TGCGCCAGCAGCCAAGAATACGGGGCGGGGGGCTACACCTTC
>few|TRBJ2-7|TRBV20-1|TRBD2
CSASASGFSYEQYF
TGCAGTGCTAGCGCTAGCGGCTTTTCCTACGAGCAGTACTTC
>.|TRBJ2-1|TRBV29-1|.
CSVEGDVYNEQFF
TGCAGCGTTGAAGGGGACGTTTACAATGAGCAGTTCTTC
>.|TRBJ2-3|TRBV4-2|.
CASSQGDGTLKTDTQYF
TGTGCCAGCAGCCAGGGGGATGGGACCTTGAAGACAGATACGCAGTATTTT
>.|TRBJ2-7|TRBV20-1|.
CSARVQSTYEQYF
TGCAGTGCTAGAGTACAGAGTACCTACGAGCAGTACTTC
>few|TRBJ2-7|TRBV6-5|.
CASSPFIGVGEQYF
TGTGCCAGCAGTCCCTTTATTGGGGTCGGCGAGCAGTACTTC
>.|TRBJ1-6|TRBV20-1|.
CSARDKDASSYNSPLHF
TGCAGTGCTAGAGATAAGGACGCCAGCTCCTATAATTCACCCCTCCACTTT
>few|TRBJ2-1|TRBV3-1|TRBD1
CASSQNRGSEQFF
TGTGCCAGCAGCCAAAACAGGGGAAGTGAGCAGTTCTTC
>few|TRBJ2-5|TRBV18|TRBD1
CASSPPGQWETQYF
TGTGCCAGCTCACCACCGGGACAGTGGGAGACCCAGTACTTC